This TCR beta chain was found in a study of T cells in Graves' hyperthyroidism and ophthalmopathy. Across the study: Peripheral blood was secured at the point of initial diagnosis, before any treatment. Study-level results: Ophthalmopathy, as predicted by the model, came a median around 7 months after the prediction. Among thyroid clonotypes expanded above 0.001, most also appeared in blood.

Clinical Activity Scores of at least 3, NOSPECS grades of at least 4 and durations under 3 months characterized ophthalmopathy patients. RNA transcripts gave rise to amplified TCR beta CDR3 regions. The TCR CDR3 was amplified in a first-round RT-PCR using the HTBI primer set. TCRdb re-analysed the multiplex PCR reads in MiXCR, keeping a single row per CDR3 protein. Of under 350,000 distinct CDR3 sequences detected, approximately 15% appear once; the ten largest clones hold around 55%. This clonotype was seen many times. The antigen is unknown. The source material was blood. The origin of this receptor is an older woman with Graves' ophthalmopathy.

The CDR3 region is CASSPGTSAYEQYF. The CDR3 DNA reads TGCGCCAGCAGCCCCGGGACTAGCGCCTACGAGCAGTACTTC. This rearrangement joins TRBV5-1 to TRBJ2-7; 10 bases are a match to TRBD2. V trimming: 4 bases; J trimming: 2 bases; junction bases outside the gene matches: 3. The CDR3 length is 14 residues. Germline V gene sequence: CDR1 SGHRS, CDR2 YFSETQ.